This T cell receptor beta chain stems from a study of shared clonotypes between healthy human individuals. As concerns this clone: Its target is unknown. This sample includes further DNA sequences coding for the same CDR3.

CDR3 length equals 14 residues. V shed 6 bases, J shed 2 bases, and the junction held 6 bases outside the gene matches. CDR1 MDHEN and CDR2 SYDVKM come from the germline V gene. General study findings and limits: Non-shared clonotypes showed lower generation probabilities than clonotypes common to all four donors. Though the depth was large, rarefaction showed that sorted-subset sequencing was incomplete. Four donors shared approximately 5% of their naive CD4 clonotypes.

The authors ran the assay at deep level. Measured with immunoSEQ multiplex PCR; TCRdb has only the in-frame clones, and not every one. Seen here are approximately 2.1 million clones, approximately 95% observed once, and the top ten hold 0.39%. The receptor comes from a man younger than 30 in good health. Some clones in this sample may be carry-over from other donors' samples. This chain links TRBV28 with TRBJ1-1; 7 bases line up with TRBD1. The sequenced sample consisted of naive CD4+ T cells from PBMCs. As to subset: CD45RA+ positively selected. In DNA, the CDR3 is TGTGCCAGCAGCCCCGGGACAGTAAACACTGAAGCTTTCTTT. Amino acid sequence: CASSPGTVNTEAFF.